This T cell receptor (beta chain) was recorded in a study of T-cell memory formation after mild COVID-19. Study overall: TCR clusters were mostly donor specific. Points from the study as a whole: Pre-infection memory already had some responding clones, implying cross-reactive memory joined. Clones contracting day 15 to 85 were balanced CD4/CD8; later expanders leaned CD4+.

Germline CDR1 is MNHEY and CDR2 is SVGAGI. The CDR3 is 12 amino acids. The authors produced TCR alpha and TCR beta cDNA libraries with sample barcodes and UMIs by 5'RACE using constant-segment primers. TCRdb passed the 5' RACE reads through MiXCR, listing each CDR3 protein once. The profile covers 350,000 to 500,000 distinct CDR3 sequences, with 15% to 20% appearing a single time and roughly 21% taken by the ten largest. A word on this clonotype: The antigen is undetermined. The germline gene is not matched at one end of the junction; a read error may be the cause.

V and J are TRBV6-5 and TRBJ1-1; D not resolved. The material sequenced was PBMCs or a T cell subset sorted from them (not recorded which). The receptor was isolated from a man aged 18 to 30 who had mild COVID-19 (a few samples of this study predate the infection). Cell type and time point are not known. The DNA of the CDR3 is TGTGCCAGCATTGGGGATGGACCTGATGCTTTCTTT. It specifies CASIGDGPDAFF.